Listed below are T cell receptor beta chains from one sample, sequenced in a study of blood T cell repertoires in COVID-19. The table came from immunoSEQ multiplex PCR; TCRdb's copy has only in-frame clones and leaves some out. Of fewer than 90,000 clones in the sample, approximately 90% are singletons; the top ten hold roughly 6.3%. Sequencing input: peripheral blood. The source is a woman at least 80 years old with active COVID-19. The CDR3 runs from the conserved cysteine through the conserved F or W. D genes are given only for firm matches. Not all rows give a size; the values are once, few, many and, for expanded clones, a class.

.	TRBV6-5	TRBJ1-6	.	TGTGCCAGCAGGACCGAGGGAATCACCCCACCCCTCCACTTT	CASRTEGITPPLHF
.	TRBV6-5	TRBJ1-5	.	TGTGCCAGCAGTCGCCTCGCGGGGTCGAATCAGCCCCAGCATTTT	CASSRLAGSNQPQHF
.	TRBV5-1	TRBJ2-7	TRBD2	TGCGCCAGCAGCCTTAGCGGGAGCGCGTACGAGCAGTACTTC	CASSLSGSAYEQYF
.	TRBV6-6	TRBJ2-1	.	TGTGCCAGCAGTTATGGAGCCTCCTACAATGAGCAGTTCTTC	CASSYGASYNEQFF
.	TRBV5-1	TRBJ2-5	.	TGCGCCAGCAGCTTGACAACAGCAGGGGAGACCCAGTACTTC	CASSLTTAGETQYF
.	TRBV28	TRBJ1-5	TRBD1	TGTGCCAGCAGTTTGGACAGGGCTTATAGCAATCAGCCCCAGCATTTT	CASSLDRAYSNQPQHF
.	TRBV19	TRBJ2-1	TRBD2	TGTGCCTCAAGGGAAGGTAGCGGGATTGGGTCCTACAATGAGCAGTTCTTC	CASREGSGIGSYNEQFF
.	TRBV11-2	TRBJ2-7	TRBD2	TGTGCCAGCAGCCTAGGGACCTCAGGCGGGAGAAGAACTCACGAGCAGTACTTC	CASSLGTSGGRRTHEQYF
.	TRBV27	TRBJ2-3	.	TGTGCCAGCAGCCCTCTAGGGGTGGGCACAGATACGCAGTATTTT	CASSPLGVGTDTQYF
.	TRBV15	TRBJ2-1	TRBD2	TGTGCCACCAGCAGAGTTAGCGGGAGTTACAATGAGCAGTTCTTC	CATSRVSGSYNEQFF
once	TRBV27	TRBJ2-5	.	TGTGCCAGCAGTTTAGCCCCACCCCTAGGTAACCAAGCGGAGACCCAGTACTTC	CASSLAPPLGNQAETQYF
.	TRBV7-2	TRBJ1-4	.	TGTGCCAGCAGCTTAGTGGCAGATACCCGGGGTGAAAAACTGTTTTTT	CASSLVADTRGEKLFF
.	TRBV25-1	TRBJ2-1	TRBD2	TGTGCCAGCAGTGAAAGGGGTACTAGCGGGAGGGGTGAGCAGTTCTTC	CASSERGTSGRGEQFF
.	TRBV21-1	TRBJ1-4	.	TGTGCCAGCAGCAAAGTCCCAGGCTTGCCGAATGAAAAACTGTTTTTT	CASSKVPGLPNEKLFF
.	TRBV29-1	TRBJ2-7	TRBD1	TGCAGCGTTGAAGATTCGGACAGGGGGTACGAGCAGTACTTC	CSVEDSDRGYEQYF
once	TRBV28	TRBJ2-5	TRBD1	TGTGCCAGCAGGTCCACAGGGGGCAAGGTAGGAGAGACCCAGTACTTC	CASRSTGGKVGETQYF
.	TRBV4-3	TRBJ1-5	TRBD1	TGCGCCAGCAGCCAAGATTCCCGACCGGAACAGGGGCAAAATCAGCCCCAGCATTTT	CASSQDSRPEQGQNQPQHF
.	TRBV9	TRBJ2-1	TRBD2	TGTGCCAGCAGCGTAGGAGTAGCGGGAGGAAACAATGAGCAGTTCTTC	CASSVGVAGGNNEQFF
.	TRBV19	TRBJ2-3	.	TGTGCCAGTAGTATCGCCCAGAGGGATACGCAGTATTTT	CASSIAQRDTQYF
.	TRBV28	TRBJ2-3	.	TGTGCCAGCAGTTCCGGGACTAGCACAGATACGCAGTATTTT	CASSSGTSTDTQYF
.	TRBV10-2	TRBJ2-5	.	TGCGCCAGCAGTGAGTGGGATGGAGGGGAGACCCAGTACTTC	CASSEWDGGETQYF
.	TRBV7-3	TRBJ2-1	.	TGTGCCAGCAGCCTCCAATCCGGTCCCTACAATGAGCAGTTCTTC	CASSLQSGPYNEQFF
.	TRBV7-9	TRBJ2-3	.	TGTGCCAGCAGCTACTCTCCGGGAGATACGCAGTATTTT	CASSYSPGDTQYF
.	TRBV25-1	TRBJ2-3	TRBD1	TGTGCCAGCAGTGGGACAGGGGGTCCAGATACGCAGTATTTT	CASSGTGGPDTQYF
.	TRBV6-2/TRBV6-3	TRBJ1-5	TRBD1	TGTGCCAGCAGCCCCCTGGACAGGAATCAGCCCCAGCATTTT	CASSPLDRNQPQHF
few	TRBV18	TRBJ2-3	TRBD1	TGTGCCAGCTCTAAGGGACAGATCAGCACAGATACGCAGTATTTT	CASSKGQISTDTQYF
.	TRBV7-9	TRBJ1-5	TRBD1	TGTGCCAGCAGCTTAGCAGGTGAGGGGGCGCGGAATCAGCCCCAGCATTTT	CASSLAGEGARNQPQHF
.	TRBV6-2/TRBV6-3	TRBJ2-3	TRBD2	TGTGCCAGCAGTTATCTAGCGGGAGGGTACGCAGATACGCAGTATTTT	CASSYLAGGYADTQYF
.	TRBV5-4	TRBJ1-4	TRBD1	TGTGCCAGCAGCTTGGGACAGGGTGGCGAAAAACTGTTTTTT	CASSLGQGGEKLFF
.	TRBV5-6	TRBJ2-1	.	TGTGCCAGCACTATAGGGCGGGTGCTAAACAATGAGCAGTTCTTC	CASTIGRVLNNEQFF
.	TRBV18	TRBJ1-4	.	TGTGCCAGCTCACCACCCGAGGGAAGGTTTAATGAAAAACTGTTTTTT	CASSPPEGRFNEKLFF
few	TRBV3-1/TRBV3-2	TRBJ2-7	TRBD2	TGTGCCAGCAGCCCTAGCGGGAGGGGTGAGCAGTACTTC	CASSPSGRGEQYF
once	TRBV11-2	TRBJ2-3	TRBD2	TGTGCCAGCAGCCGCGGACTAGCGGCCAATCACGGGGGCACAGATACGCAGTATTTT	CASSRGLAANHGGTDTQYF
.	TRBV24-1	TRBJ2-1	TRBD2	TGTGCCACCAGTGAACCTGGGACTAGCCCCTCAGAGCAGTTCTTC	CATSEPGTSPSEQFF
.	TRBV5-1	TRBJ1-5	.	TGCGCCAGCAGCTTGCTTTCGGGACAGCCCCAGCATTTT	CASSLLSGQPQHF
.	TRBV28	TRBJ2-7	TRBD1	TGTGCCAGCAGCCAAACCCCCGGGACAGGGTTCCACGAGCAGTACTTC	CASSQTPGTGFHEQYF
once	TRBV29-1	TRBJ2-7	TRBD1	TGCAGCGTGCGGAACCGGGGACAGGGGTACGAGCAGTACTTC	CSVRNRGQGYEQYF
.	TRBV28	TRBJ2-6	TRBD1	TGTGCCAGCAGGGGGCAGGGGGTATCTTCTGGGGCCAACGTCCTGACTTTC	CASRGQGVSSGANVLTF
.	TRBV7-2	TRBJ2-5	TRBD1	TGTGCCAGCAGCCCCAGGACAGGAGGAGAGACCCAGTACTTC	CASSPRTGGETQYF
.	TRBV28	TRBJ2-2	.	TGTGCCAGCATCTCAGGTTACACCGGGGAGCTGTTTTTT	CASISGYTGELFF
.	TRBV6-2/TRBV6-3	TRBJ2-7	.	TGTGCCAGCAGTTTCGGGATTTACTACGAGCAGTACTTC	CASSFGIYYEQYF
.	TRBV20-1	TRBJ1-2	.	TGCAGTGCTAGTCCGGGCGGGTTGTACTATGGCTACACCTTC	CSASPGGLYYGYTF
once	TRBV7-2	TRBJ2-3	.	TGTGCCAGCAGCCCTAATCTTAGCACAGATACGCAGTATTTT	CASSPNLSTDTQYF
.	TRBV4-1	TRBJ2-7	TRBD1	TGCGCCAGCAGCCAAGTAAGGGGACAGGGGGCGAACGAGCAGTACTTC	CASSQVRGQGANEQYF
.	TRBV4-3	TRBJ1-5	TRBD1	TGCGCCAGCAAAATGTTTCTCACAGGGGATCAGCCCCAGCATTTT	CASKMFLTGDQPQHF
once	TRBV15	TRBJ2-3	.	TGTGCCACCAGCAGAGGTATGCGGGTGGCATTGAATACGCAGTATTTT	CATSRGMRVALNTQYF
.	TRBV11-2	TRBJ2-1	TRBD1	TGTGCCAGCAGCTTAGTATCAGGACAGGGGGCCCACAATGAGCAGTTCTTC	CASSLVSGQGAHNEQFF
.	TRBV18	TRBJ2-2	TRBD1	TGTGCCAGCTCACCACCGTGGGACAGCATAAACACCGGGGAGCTGTTTTTT	CASSPPWDSINTGELFF
.	TRBV20-1	TRBJ2-3	TRBD2	TGCAGTGCTAGTCTAGCGGGAGTCGGGATGGATACGCAGTATTTT	CSASLAGVGMDTQYF
.	TRBV28	TRBJ1-5	.	TGTGCCAGCGGGGCCTCCCCTCAGCCCCAGCATTTT	CASGASPQPQHF
few	TRBV18	TRBJ1-6	TRBD1	TGTGCCAGCTCACTAGTCCGGGACAGGGGAAATTCACCCCTCCACTTT	CASSLVRDRGNSPLHF
.	TRBV3-1/TRBV3-2	TRBJ2-1	.	TGTGCCAGCAGCCTGCGCAGGCAGGGGAACTACAATGAGCAGTTCTTC	CASSLRRQGNYNEQFF
.	TRBV28	TRBJ1-5	.	TGTGCCAGCAGTCCCCCGCCGGGGGGGCAGCCCCAGCATTTT	CASSPPPGGQPQHF
.	TRBV6-6	TRBJ2-7	TRBD2	TGTGCCAGCAGTTATCGGGGGGGACTAGCGGGAGAACAGCAGTACTTC	CASSYRGGLAGEQQYF
.	TRBV7-9	TRBJ2-7	.	TGTGCCAGCAGCTCCAACCCTATCGGGGACTACGAGCAGTACTTC	CASSSNPIGDYEQYF
.	TRBV5-1	TRBJ2-3	.	TGCGCCAGCAGCCTGGCGGGTCTTTACACAGATACGCAGTATTTT	CASSLAGLYTDTQYF
.	TRBV7-2	TRBJ2-3	.	TGTGCCAGCAGTTTAGGGCCGTCAGATACGCAGTATTTT	CASSLGPSDTQYF
.	TRBV5-1	TRBJ2-2	.	TGCGCCAGCAGCTTGGCCGGTGACTACTACCTCGGGGAGCTGTTTTTT	CASSLAGDYYLGELFF
.	TRBV6-6	TRBJ2-3	TRBD2	TGTGCCAGCAGTCCGGGACTAGCGGGAGGGCCGGCAGATACGCAGTATTTT	CASSPGLAGGPADTQYF
.	TRBV24-1	TRBJ2-3	TRBD2	TGTGCCACCAGTGGAACTAGGACTAGCGGGAGAGATACGCAGTATTTT	CATSGTRTSGRDTQYF